The 6 T cell receptor beta chains in this list originate from one sample, sequenced in a study of blood T cell repertoires in COVID-19. Sequenced by immunoSEQ multiplex PCR; TCRdb stores in-frame clones only, minus some. In the table there are about 160,000 clones, roughly 90% of which are singletons. The sequencing input was peripheral blood. The receptors derive from a man aged 50-59 years with acute or convalescent COVID-19.

V and J are TRBV9 and TRBJ2-6; possible D gene TRBD1, 5 bases. Germline CDR1 and CDR2: SGDLS and YYNGEE. V dropped 4 bases and J dropped 0 bases, with 11 bases sitting between them. The CDR3 consists of 16 residues. The CDR3 nucleotides read TGTGCCAGCAGCAGACAGAGCCTCTCTGGGGCCAACGTCCTGACTTTC. Protein: CASSRQSLSGANVLTF.

This clone was recorded only once. The chain joins TRBV30 to TRBJ2-2, with 11 bases aligning to TRBD2. The CDR3 covers 18 residues. Germline V lookup: CDR1 GTSNPN, CDR2 SVGIG (reference sequence). Trimming cost V 0 bases and J 6 bases; bases outside gene matches: 12. CDR3 amino acids: CAWSVPVSGRARAGELFF. CDR3 nucleotide sequence: TGTGCCTGGAGTGTACCAGTTAGCGGGAGGGCCAGGGCCGGGGAGCTGTTTTTT.

This clone occurred a few times. This sequence joins TRBV7-2 and TRBJ1-4; no clear D. CDR1 SGHTA and CDR2 FQGNSA come from the germline V gene. V shed 4 bases and J shed 5 bases, with 14 bases lying between them. The CDR3 totals 15 residues. The CDR3 DNA sequence: TGTGCCAGCAGCTCTCTGACGGGGTCAAATGAAAAACTGTTTTTT. It translates to CASSSLTGSNEKLFF.

V and J are TRBV28 and TRBJ2-1, with D perhaps matching TRBD2 (6 bases). Trimming shortened V by 4 bases and J by 15 bases, and 22 bases separated the two germline ends. CDR1 is MDHEN and CDR2 is SYDVKM in the germline V gene. The CDR3 loop spans 14 amino acids. As DNA, the CDR3 is TGTGCCAGCAGTTCCCTTTTGGGGGGACTGGTGGGGTTCTTC. Encoded protein: CASSSLLGGLVGFF.

The gene calls are TRBV7-2 and TRBJ2-5; D perhaps matches TRBD1 (5 bases). There are 17 residues in the CDR3. The V gene's germline CDR1 is SGHTA and CDR2 FQGNSA. V was trimmed by 2 bases and J by 5 bases, leaving 21 bases between them. CDR3 sequence reads: CASSLHIFPGKGETQYF. DNA of the CDR3: TGTGCCAGCAGCTTACATATCTTTCCAGGGAAAGGGGAGACCCAGTACTTC.

The genes are TRBV7-9 and TRBJ1-2; possibly TRBD1 for D (6 bases). Germline CDR1 reads SEHNR; CDR2 reads FQNEAQ (reference sequence). The CDR3 sequence is 14 residues long. Deletions cut 4 bases from V and 8 bases from J, with 17 bases between. CDR3 sequence (DNA): TGTGCCAGCAGCTCGCCTGCAGGGGTTGAGGGCTACACCTTC. Its translation: CASSSPAGVEGYTF.